The 2 T cell receptor beta chains given below trace back to one sample, sequenced in a study of CD8 T cells in Susac syndrome. With random hexamers, 0.5 to 1 ug RNA was reverse transcribed. TCRdb reprocessed the immunoSEQ multiplex PCR reads via MiXCR and lists one record per CDR3 protein. In the table there are about 400,000 distinct CDR3 sequences, 75% to 90% of which are singletons. Sequenced input: CD8+ T cells from PBMCs. The receptors originated from a human donor with multiple sclerosis.

This sequence joins TRBV7-8 and TRBJ1-1, with TRBD1 identical over 7 bases. Per germline, CDR1 SGHVS and CDR2 FQNEAQ. The CDR3 spans 14 residues. V lost 0 bases to trimming and J lost 6 bases; unmatched junction nucleotides: 4. CDR3 amino acids: CASSLAGGHSEAFF. CDR3 coding DNA: TGTGCCAGCAGCTTAGCAGGGGGCCATTCTGAAGCTTTCTTT.

The chain carries TRBV19 and TRBJ2-1; D not certain. Trimming pared 1 base from V and 4 bases from J, leaving 8 bases between. The CDR3 runs to 14 residues. CDR1 is LNHDA and CDR2 is SQIVND in the germline V gene (reference sequence). The DNA of the CDR3 is TGTGCCAGTAGTATAGGAGGCTTATACAATGAGCAGTTCTTC. It is translated as CASSIGGLYNEQFF.